This entry lists 30 T cell receptor beta chains sequenced from one sample in a study of blood T cell repertoires in COVID-19. Assay: immunoSEQ multiplex PCR; the TCRdb copy retains only in-frame clones and omits some. This table holds some 150,000 clones, roughly four fifths found once. Source material: peripheral blood. These receptors were collected from a woman of 80 years or more with acute or convalescent COVID-19.

The chain couples TRBV6-5 to TRBJ1-2; 8 positions match TRBD1. This CDR3 has 14 amino acids. Per the germline V gene, CDR1 is MNHEY and CDR2 is SVGAGI. Unmatched junction bases numbered 14, after V lost 9 bases and J lost 8 bases. The CDR3 nucleotides read TGTGCCAGTAACAGAGACAGGGGCAGTCAGGGCTACACCTTC. This sequence encodes CASNRDRGSQGYTF.

The chain carries TRBV3-1 (or the pseudogene TRBV3-2) and TRBJ2-7, with 8 bases that match TRBD1. The CDR3 runs to 16 residues. V shed 4 bases, J shed 0 bases, and the junction held 8 bases outside the gene matches. Germline lookup yields CDR1 LGHDT and CDR2 YNNKEL (reference sequence). As DNA, the CDR3 is TGTGCCAGCAGCCCCACCCTGACAGGGGTCTCCTACGAGCAGTACTTC. Translation: CASSPTLTGVSYEQYF.

This chain joins TRBV10-1 and TRBJ2-1; D uncertain. Germline values: CDR1 WNHNN, CDR2 SYGVQD (reference sequence). CDR3 length: 13 amino acids. Deletions cut 2 bases from V and 4 bases from J, with 6 bases between. Here the CDR3 DNA reads TGCGCCAGCAGTGAGAGTGAGTACAATGAGCAGTTCTTC. This translates into CASSESEYNEQFF.

V is TRBV30 and J is TRBJ1-2; 7 bases match TRBD1. The CDR3 length is 14 residues. Germline V gene data show CDR1 as GTSNPN and CDR2 as SVGIG (reference sequence). V shed 5 bases, J shed 0 bases, and the junction held 6 bases outside the gene matches. CDR3 nucleotides: TGTGCCTGGGCGAGGGACAGAGCTAACTATGGCTACACCTTC. Its protein is CAWARDRANYGYTF.

The rearrangement links TRBV6-5 to TRBJ1-1; D is undetermined. V shed 8 bases and J shed 0 bases, with 10 bases lying between them. The CDR3 loop spans 13 amino acids. The V gene's germline CDR1 is MNHEY and CDR2 SVGAGI. Written as DNA, the CDR3 is TGTGCCAGCCAGGTTGGATTGAACACTGAAGCTTTCTTT. This encodes CASQVGLNTEAFF.

V is TRBV30 and J is TRBJ1-1, with D tentatively TRBD1 (5 bases). The V gene lost 2 bases and the J gene lost 5 bases, with 9 bases spanning the gap. The CDR3 extends over 12 amino acids. Germline V gives CDR1 GTSNPN, CDR2 SVGIG (reference sequence). CDR3 DNA: TGTGCCTGGAGTATGGGGGGAACTGAAGCTTTCTTT. Amino acid sequence: CAWSMGGTEAFF.

The genes are TRBV27 and TRBJ2-7; D not resolved. Per the germline V gene, CDR1 is MNHEY and CDR2 is SMNVEV (reference sequence). The CDR3 extends over 14 amino acids. Trimming removed 2 bases at V and 3 bases at J, with 11 bases between. The CDR3 is CASSLKVGVYEQYF. Here the CDR3 DNA reads TGTGCCAGCAGTTTAAAGGTCGGAGTCTACGAGCAGTACTTC.

The chain couples TRBV5-5 to TRBJ1-4, with a tentative D call TRBD1 (5 bases). Deletions cut 2 bases from V and 7 bases from J, with 21 bases between. The CDR3 is made up of 17 amino acids. Germline CDR1 reads SGHKS; CDR2 reads YYEKEE (reference sequence). The CDR3 loop reads CASSFSALGGIGEKLFF. The CDR3 nucleotides read TGTGCCAGCAGCTTTTCGGCACTGGGGGGGATAGGTGAAAAACTGTTTTTT. Combining the CDR3 with reference TRBV5-5 and TRBJ1-4 gives the whole variable domain DAGVTQSPTHLIKTRGQQVTLRCSPISGHKSVSWYQQVLGQGPQFIFQYYEKEERGRGNFPDRFSARQFPNYSSELNVNALLLGDSALYLCASSFSALGGIGEKLFFGSGTQLSVL.

This clone came up a few times. The V call is TRBV3-1 (or the pseudogene TRBV3-2), the J call TRBJ2-3; D is possibly TRBD2 (6 bases). The CDR3 totals 12 residues. Trimming removed 0 bases at V and 8 bases at J, with 6 bases between. Per the germline V gene, CDR1 is LGHDT and CDR2 is YNNKEL (reference sequence). The CDR3 DNA follows: TGTGCCAGCAGCCAAGACGGGGGTACGCAGTATTTT. The encoded protein is CASSQDGGTQYF.

The chain combines TRBV11-2 with TRBJ1-1; 7 bases fit TRBD1. Losses at the gene ends were 6 bases for V and 4 bases for J; bases not matched to a gene: 11. The CDR3 sequence is 15 residues long. From germline, CDR1 is SGHAT and CDR2 FQNNGV. The CDR3 DNA reads TGTGCCAGCAGTTTGCAACGAGGGGGCACCACTGAAGCTTTCTTT. Encoded protein: CASSLQRGGTTEAFF.

V usage is TRBV7-9 and J usage is TRBJ1-4; D gene ambiguous. Germline CDR1 SEHNR, CDR2 FQNEAQ (reference sequence). This CDR3 is 13 amino acids long. V dropped 7 bases and J dropped 7 bases, with 13 bases sitting between them. For the CDR3, the DNA is TGTGCCAGCAATAGAGGGAGAGGTGAAAAACTGTTTTTT. This gives the protein CASNRGRGEKLFF.

The V call is TRBV7-3, the J call TRBJ2-5; D is perhaps TRBD1 (5 bases). V gave up 1 base and J gave up 1 base, with 7 bases separating them. There are 14 residues in the CDR3. Per germline, CDR1 SGHTA and CDR2 FQGTGA. The CDR3 loop is CASSLNTGQETQYF. Here the CDR3 DNA reads TGTGCCAGCAGCTTAAACACAGGCCAAGAGACCCAGTACTTC. Full variable domain (outside the CDR3, taken from reference TRBV7-3 and TRBJ2-5): GAGVSQTPSNKVTEKGKYVELRCDPISGHTALYWYRQSLGQGPEFLIYFQGTGAADDSGLPNDRFFAVRPEGSVSTLKIQRTERGDSAVYLCASSLNTGQETQYFGPGTRLLVL.

The genes are TRBV29-1 and TRBJ1-2; a possible D gene is TRBD1 (5 bases). The CDR3 consists of 12 residues. The V gene's germline CDR1 is SQVTM and CDR2 ANQGSEA. The germline V and J ends were trimmed by 5 bases and 3 bases, with 10 bases remaining between them. In DNA, the CDR3 is TGCAGCGTTCTTGCAGGGCACTATGGCTACACCTTC. This encodes CSVLAGHYGYTF.

The chain recombines TRBV11-2 with TRBJ2-1; D possibly corresponds to TRBD2 (5 bases). The CDR3 length is 17 residues. V lost 1 base and J 6 bases, leaving 19 bases between the germline ends. The germline V gene has CDR1 SGHAT and CDR2 FQNNGV. CDR3 nucleotide sequence: TGTGCCAGCAGCTTAGCCTTCACTAGTTCGCGTCTCAATGAGCAGTTCTTC. Translation gives CASSLAFTSSRLNEQFF. The variable domain in full, with the rest retrieved from reference TRBV11-2 and TRBJ2-1, is EAGVAQSPRYKIIEKRQSVAFWCNPISGHATLYWYQQILGQGPKLLIQFQNNGVVDDSQLPKDRFSAERLKGVDSTLKIQPAKLEDSAVYLCASSLAFTSSRLNEQFFGPGTRLTVL.

The chain recombines TRBV11-3 with TRBJ1-6; 7 bases line up with TRBD1. Germline V lookup: CDR1 SGHNT, CDR2 YENEEA. This CDR3 has 13 amino acids. V shed 4 bases and J 10 bases; nucleotides not matched to a gene: 4. The chain's CDR3 is CASSYDRDSPLHF. The CDR3 region has the DNA TGTGCCAGCAGCTACGACAGGGACTCACCCCTCCACTTT.

V and J are TRBV5-6 and TRBJ2-3; D not certain. V was shortened by 2 bases and J by 4 bases, with 8 bases between the two germline ends. Germline CDR1 SGHDT, CDR2 YYEEEE. The CDR3 covers 13 residues. The CDR3: CASSLEFADTQYF. CDR3 bases: TGTGCCAGCAGCTTAGAGTTTGCAGATACGCAGTATTTT. The variable domain in full, completed from reference TRBV5-6 and TRBJ2-3, reads DAGVTQSPTHLIKTRGQQVTLRCSPKSGHDTVSWYQQALGQGPQFIFQYYEEEERQRGNFPDRFSGHQFPNYSSELNVNALLLGDSALYLCASSLEFADTQYFGPGTRLTVL.

This clone was observed once. V is TRBV5-1 and J is TRBJ2-5, with D perhaps matching TRBD2 (5 bases). Germline V lookup: CDR1 SGHRS, CDR2 YFSETQ. V shed 4 bases and J shed 5 bases, with 6 bases lying between them. The CDR3 runs 11 residues. The DNA of the CDR3 is TGCGCCAGCAGCCCGGGGGAGACCCAGTACTTC. Amino acids: CASSPGETQYF.

This clone has just one count. The V gene is TRBV6-5, the J gene TRBJ2-7, with 9 nucleotides matching TRBD1. J was trimmed by 4 bases and V by 6 bases; bases with no gene match: 7. Germline V CDR1 and CDR2: MNHEY, SVGAGI. This CDR3 contains 14 residues. CDR3 loop: CASRIPGQGYEQYF. CDR3 nucleotide sequence: TGTGCCAGCAGGATTCCGGGACAGGGATACGAGCAGTACTTC.

This sequence joins TRBV5-5 and TRBJ1-1; 8 nucleotides align to TRBD1. This CDR3 has 15 amino acids. Trimming removed 0 bases from V and 4 bases from J; junction bases left unmatched: 5. Germline V lookup: CDR1 SGHKS, CDR2 YYEKEE (reference sequence). CDR3 in amino acids: CASSLVAGGFTEAFF. The CDR3 DNA reads TGTGCCAGCAGCTTGGTAGCAGGGGGCTTCACTGAAGCTTTCTTT.

The gene calls are TRBV10-1 and TRBJ2-7; D not certain. Trimming removed 3 bases from V and 4 bases from J, with 4 bases in between. CDR1 is WNHNN and CDR2 is SYGVQD in the germline V gene (reference sequence). The CDR3 is made up of 11 amino acids. CDR3 nucleotide sequence: TGCGCCAGCAGTGACAGGTACGAGCAGTACTTC. Protein sequence: CASSDRYEQYF.

The V call is TRBV3-1 (or the pseudogene TRBV3-2), the J call TRBJ1-5; 8 nucleotides agree with TRBD1. The J segment lost 0 bases and the V segment lost 3 bases, leaving 7 bases of the junction unmatched. The CDR3 is 17 amino acids. CDR1 is LGHDT and CDR2 is YNNKEL in the germline V gene (reference sequence). The CDR3 DNA sequence: TGTGCCAGCAGCCACGCCGGACAGGGTAATAGCAATCAGCCCCAGCATTTT. Its translation: CASSHAGQGNSNQPQHF.

The chain carries TRBV7-9 and TRBJ2-3; 8 bases align to TRBD2. Germline values: CDR1 SEHNR, CDR2 FQNEAQ (reference sequence). V lost 8 bases to trimming and J lost 3 bases; unmatched junction nucleotides: 7. CDR3 length equals 14 residues. This CDR3 reads CASSPLAGTDTQYF. DNA for the CDR3: TGTGCCAGCTCCCCATTAGCGGGGACAGATACGCAGTATTTT.

The chain carries TRBV11-2 and TRBJ2-1; 8 bases fit TRBD2. CDR3 length: 15 amino acids. V lost 2 bases to trimming and J lost 6 bases; unmatched junction nucleotides: 6. The germline V gene has CDR1 SGHAT and CDR2 FQNNGV. The CDR3 DNA reads TGTGCCAGCAGCTTAACGGGGGGGCCCCCCAATGAGCAGTTCTTC. Residues: CASSLTGGPPNEQFF.

This chain connects TRBV5-1 to TRBJ2-3, with D possibly TRBD1 on 6 matching bases. This CDR3 contains 14 residues. Per the germline V gene, CDR1 is SGHRS and CDR2 is YFSETQ. Deletions cut 4 bases from V and 0 bases from J, with 9 bases between. The CDR3 DNA follows: TGCGCCAGCAGCCAAGGACAGAGCACAGATACGCAGTATTTT. Protein: CASSQGQSTDTQYF.

The rearrangement uses TRBV10-3 and TRBJ2-1; the D gene is possibly TRBD1 (5 bases). This CDR3 is 16 amino acids long. From germline, CDR1 is ENHRY and CDR2 SYGVKD. Trimming removed 2 bases at V and 7 bases at J, with 18 bases between. DNA for the CDR3: TGTGCCATCAGTGAGCGTGCAAATCAGGGTGTAAATGAGCAGTTCTTC. Amino acid sequence: CAISERANQGVNEQFF.

The chain combines TRBV5-1 with TRBJ2-1, with 8 positions matching TRBD2. CDR3 length equals 15 residues. Germline CDR1 is SGHRS and CDR2 is YFSETQ. V lost 4 bases to trimming and J lost 5 bases; unmatched junction nucleotides: 8. The CDR3 protein is CASSPNPGGNNEQFF. As DNA, the CDR3 is TGCGCCAGCAGCCCAAATCCGGGGGGGAACAATGAGCAGTTCTTC.

The V and J genes are TRBV5-8 and TRBJ2-2, with 10 bases that match TRBD1. This CDR3 is 16 amino acids long. Germline V gives CDR1 SGHTS, CDR2 YDEGEE. V was pared by 0 bases and J by 5 bases, with 4 bases of the junction left unmatched. This CDR3 reads CASSLGDRGITGELFF. The CDR3 DNA reads TGTGCCAGCAGCTTGGGGGACAGGGGAATAACCGGGGAGCTGTTTTTT.

Points on this clone: A junction boundary mismatches the germline segment, possibly from a read error. V is TRBV5-1 and J is TRBJ2-2, with D unresolved. Looked up from germline, CDR1 is SGHRS and CDR2 is YFSETQ. CDR3 length equals 15 residues. DNA for the CDR3: TGCGCCAGCAGCTTGGCCGGCGGTTACACCGCGGAGCTGTTTTTT. Its protein is CASSLAGGYTAELFF.

V usage is TRBV15 and J usage is TRBJ1-1, with unresolved D. This CDR3 is built from 13 residues. V was trimmed by 1 base and J by 5 bases, leaving 8 bases between them. CDR1 and CDR2 from the germline V gene are LNHNV and YYDKDF (reference sequence). CDR3 sequence: CATSRGLETEAFF. CDR3 nucleotides: TGTGCCACCAGCAGAGGGTTGGAGACTGAAGCTTTCTTT.

The chain recombines TRBV6-1 with TRBJ1-2; no clear D. Between the trimmed V and J ends, which lost 2 bases and 12 bases, there was a span of 13 bases. Germline-derived CDR1 and CDR2 are MNHNS and SASEGT. The CDR3 runs to 12 residues. CDR3 amino acids: CASSESAGPDTF. Written as DNA, the CDR3 is TGTGCCAGCAGTGAATCGGCAGGCCCGGACACCTTC.